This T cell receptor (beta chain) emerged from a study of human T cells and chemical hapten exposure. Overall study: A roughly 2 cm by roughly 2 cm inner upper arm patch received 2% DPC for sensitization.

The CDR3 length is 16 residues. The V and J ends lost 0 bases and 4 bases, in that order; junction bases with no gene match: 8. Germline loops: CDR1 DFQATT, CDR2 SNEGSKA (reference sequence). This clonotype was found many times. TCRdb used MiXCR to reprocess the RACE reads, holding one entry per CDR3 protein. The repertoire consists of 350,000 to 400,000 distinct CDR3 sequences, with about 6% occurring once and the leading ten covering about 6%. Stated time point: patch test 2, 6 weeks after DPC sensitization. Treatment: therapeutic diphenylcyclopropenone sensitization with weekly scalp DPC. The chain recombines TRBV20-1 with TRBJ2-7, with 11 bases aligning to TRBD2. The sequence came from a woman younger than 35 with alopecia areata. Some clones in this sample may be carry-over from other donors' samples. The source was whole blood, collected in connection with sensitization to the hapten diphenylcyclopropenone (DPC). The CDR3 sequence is CSARDVVSSGGYEQYF. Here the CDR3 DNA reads TGCAGTGCTAGAGATGTGGTGTCTAGCGGGGGGTACGAGCAGTACTTC.